The present T cell receptor beta chain was sequenced within a study of T cell responses to AZD1222 COVID-19 vaccine. The method was immunoSEQ multiplex PCR; TCRdb's version includes in-frame clones alone and lacks a portion of them. The sample has around 170,000 clones, about 91% seen once; the top ten hold around 4%. Study findings and constraints: Seropositive status at baseline applied to only five to seven AZD1222 recipients. Clonal diversity was possibly underestimated, and the donors were mostly white British, with more females. Vaccine-associated CD4 TCRs ranged over spike, dominating at 160-218 and 743-854. Every sample of the repertoires postdated the peak T cell response.

V lost 6 bases to trimming and J lost 3 bases, with 18 bases between them. This CDR3 has 15 amino acids. Germline V lookup: CDR1 LNHDA, CDR2 SQIVND (reference sequence). A word on this clone: Its specificity is unknown.

Sequencing used peripheral blood, obtained on day 0 of AZD1222 vaccination. The chain combines TRBV19 with TRBJ2-7; weak D call: TRBD1 (6 bases). This clonotype was sampled from an adult in good health. The CDR3 coding sequence is TGTGCCAGTAGCTGGGGGCAGGGATCTCTCTACGAGCAGTACTTC. This gives the protein CASSWGQGSLYEQYF.